The source of this TCR beta chain is a study of T cell repertoires in cytomegalovirus infection. Study details: A matching HLA type, together with CMV infection, was signaled by public TCR beta signatures.

Each CDR3 protein is one row after TCRdb ran MiXCR on the reads. The table shows about 490,000 distinct CDR3 sequences, with more than 25% occurring only once. Notes on the study in general: It was HLA-C-restricted CMV-specific TCR beta clonotypes that dominated the response ex vivo.

With regard to this clonotype: What it recognizes is unknown.

This clonotype was obtained from a human donor in good health (CMV status not recorded). Some clones in this sample may be carry-over from other donors' samples. Source material: PBMCs.

The DNA for the CDR3 is TGCAGTGCTAGCCGCGGGAACACCGGGGAGCTGTTTTTT. It yields the protein CSASRGNTGELFF. The V and J genes are TRBV20-1 and TRBJ2-2, with D unclear. Germline assignment: CDR1 DFQATT and CDR2 SNEGSKA (reference sequence). The CDR3 contains 13 residues. V shed 3 bases and J shed 1 base, with 6 bases lying between them.